One sample yielded the 14 T cell receptor beta chains listed below, sequenced in a study of blood T cell repertoires in COVID-19. The repertoire was sequenced with immunoSEQ multiplex PCR; TCRdb's copy has only in-frame clones and lacks some. This table has about 200,000 clones, approximately 84% appearing once. The sample taken for sequencing was PBMCs or T cells enriched from blood (not recorded which). These receptors came from a man aged 35 to 55 who had recovered from COVID-19.

This clone has only a few counts. The V gene is TRBV2, the J gene TRBJ1-5, with no clear D. V shed 7 bases and J shed 4 bases, with 14 bases lying between them. The CDR3 runs to 14 residues. CDR1 and CDR2 (germline): SNHLY, FYNNEI. The CDR3 DNA sequence: TGTGCCAGCACCGCCAAAACACCGAATCAGCCCCAGCATTTT. This gives the protein CASTAKTPNQPQHF.

Comments on this clone: A junction end diverges from the germline sequence, so it may reflect a read error. The chain uses TRBV15 and TRBJ2-1, with D possibly being TRBD2 (6 bases). The CDR3 loop spans 12 amino acids. Germline values: CDR1 LNHNV, CDR2 YYDKDF (reference sequence). CDR3 residues: CATSREEGEQFF. CDR3 DNA: TGTGCCACCAGCCGAGAGGAGGGTGAGCAGTTCTTC.

The chain employs TRBV5-1 and TRBJ2-2; tentative D call: TRBD1 (5 bases). V gave up 5 bases and J gave up 0 bases, with 11 bases separating them. Germline-derived CDR1 and CDR2 are SGHRS and YFSETQ. This CDR3 is 15 amino acids long. CDR3 in DNA: TGCGCCAGCAGTTGGGGCGGAGCGAACACCGGGGAGCTGTTTTTT. The encoded protein is CASSWGGANTGELFF.

This sequence joins TRBV15 and TRBJ1-1; 9 bases are a match to TRBD1. The trim removed 4 bases at V and 6 bases at J, leaving 6 bases unmatched. The germline CDR1 and CDR2 sequences are LNHNV and YYDKDF (reference sequence). The CDR3 runs to 14 residues. The DNA for the CDR3 is TGTGCCACCAGCACCTGGGACAGGGCGGCTGAAGCTTTCTTT. It codes for CATSTWDRAAEAFF. Together with reference TRBV15 and TRBJ1-1, the CDR3 gives the full variable domain: DAMVIQNPRYQVTQFGKPVTLSCSQTLNHNVMYWYQQKSSQAPKLLFHYYDKDFNNEADTPDNFQSRRPNTSFCFLDIRSPGLGDTAMYLCATSTWDRAAEAFFGQGTRLTVV.

A word on this clone: Germline and junction disagree at one end, which may indicate a read error. The chain uses TRBV28 and TRBJ2-4; 7 bases are a match to TRBD2. Germline V gene sequence: CDR1 MDHEN, CDR2 SYDVKM. The CDR3 has 13 amino acids. The CDR3 sequence: CASSLGGYQAGDF. CDR3 nucleotides: TGTGCCAGCAGTTTAGGAGGGTATCAGGCGGGGGACTTC.

This clone was seen a few times. The chain carries TRBV13 and TRBJ1-2; no clear D gene. The V gene's germline CDR1 is PRHDT and CDR2 FYEKMQ (reference sequence). The V end lost 5 bases, the J end lost 4 bases, and 11 bases lay between the germline ends. The CDR3 spans 13 residues. CDR3 region: CASSRRETYGYTF. The DNA of the CDR3 is TGTGCCAGCAGCCGTAGGGAGACCTATGGCTACACCTTC.

The rearrangement links TRBV4-2 to TRBJ1-1; the D is unclear. The CDR3 is 15 residues long. From germline, CDR1 is LGHNA and CDR2 YNFKEQ. Trimming removed 0 bases from V and 3 bases from J, with 11 bases in between. CDR3 DNA: TGTGCCAGCAGCCAAGAAGCGGCAGGTGACACTGAAGCTTTCTTT. Protein product: CASSQEAAGDTEAFF.

The chain links TRBV11-2 to TRBJ2-2; D unclear. V was clipped by 8 bases and J by 1 base, with 11 bases between them. The CDR3 contains 14 residues. Germline CDR1 reads SGHAT; CDR2 reads FQNNGV. Here the CDR3 DNA reads TGTGCCAGCCGACTCATCAGGAACACCGGGGAGCTGTTTTTT. This gives the protein CASRLIRNTGELFF.

The chain recombines TRBV20-1 with TRBJ1-6; D might be TRBD1 (6 bases). The germline V and J ends were trimmed by 3 bases and 4 bases, with 25 bases remaining between them. CDR3 length: 19 amino acids. Looked up from germline, CDR1 is DFQATT and CDR2 is SNEGSKA (reference sequence). The CDR3 nucleotides are TGCAGTGCTAGTAAGGGGGACGGCACCTCTATATTTTATAATTCACCCCTCCACTTT. Protein: CSASKGDGTSIFYNSPLHF.

The chain uses TRBV6-5 and TRBJ1-5, with D perhaps TRBD1 (6 bases). CDR1 is MNHEY and CDR2 is SVGAGI in the germline V gene. Trimming pared 6 bases from V and 3 bases from J, leaving 15 bases between. This CDR3 region has 15 residues. For the CDR3, the DNA is TGTGCCAGCAGATCACAGGGACGGGTCAATCAGCCCCAGCATTTT. Translating gives CASRSQGRVNQPQHF.

This clone was found once. The V call is TRBV15, the J call TRBJ1-6; 8 bases are shared with TRBD1. CDR1 and CDR2 from the germline V gene are LNHNV and YYDKDF (reference sequence). Trimming took 3 bases from V and 2 from J; bases not matched to a gene: 9. The CDR3 is made up of 18 amino acids. CDR3 sequence reads: CATSRKTGGSAYNSPLHF. The CDR3 coding sequence is TGTGCCACCAGCAGGAAAACAGGGGGGAGCGCCTATAATTCACCCCTCCACTTT.

The chain employs TRBV4-3 and TRBJ2-3; the match to TRBD2 covers 12 bases. After removal of 2 bases from V and 4 bases from J, the junction contained 1 base not matched to a gene. In germline, CDR1 is LGHNA, CDR2 YSLEER. The CDR3 extends over 15 amino acids. Here the CDR3 DNA reads TGCGCCAGCAGCCAACTAGCGGGGGGGGCAGATACGCAGTATTTT. Translating gives CASSQLAGGADTQYF.

This chain joins TRBV5-4 and TRBJ2-7; 8 bases match TRBD2. The CDR3 has 15 amino acids. Trimming cost V 4 bases and J 1 base; bases outside gene matches: 7. Germline assignment: CDR1 SGHNT and CDR2 YYREEE (reference sequence). CDR3 sequence: CASSQTSDASYEQYF. The CDR3, as DNA: TGTGCCAGCAGCCAGACTAGCGACGCTTCCTACGAGCAGTACTTC.

The DNA for the CDR3 is TGTGCCAGCAGCGTCGGCGGGGGGGCGGATACGCAGTATTTT. It codes for CASSVGGGADTQYF. The chain combines TRBV9 with TRBJ2-3; 9 bases fit TRBD2. Germline V gene sequence: CDR1 SGDLS, CDR2 YYNGEE. J gave up 6 bases and V 2 bases, and 4 bases lay outside the gene matches. The CDR3 is 14 amino acids.